The clone carrying this TCR beta chain has more than one count but fewer than ten. Assay used: immunoSEQ multiplex PCR; TCRdb lists only in-frame clones, some missing. Of fewer than 200,000 clones in the sample, approximately 94% were seen once. The sample comes from a study of control samples from healthy donors and cancer patients. Sequencing was carried out using PBMCs. The receptor was derived from a man aged 55 to 70 with colorectal cancer.

The CDR3 is CASASYNEQFF. CDR3 nucleotides: TGTGCTAGTGCCTCTTACAATGAGCAGTTCTTC. V is TRBV12-5 and J is TRBJ2-1; D gene ambiguous. The CDR3 loop spans 11 amino acids. Trimming removed 7 bases at V and 4 bases at J, with 5 bases between. Germline V gene data show CDR1 as LGHNT and CDR2 as FRNRAP.